These 17 T cell receptor beta chains share one sample of origin, sequenced in a study of T-cell reconstitution after alpha-beta-depleted transplantation in children. Preparation of the TCRbeta library was carried out with unique molecular identifiers. TCRdb reprocessed the PCR reads with MiXCR, giving one entry per CDR3 protein. The sample records 190,000 or so distinct CDR3 sequences, roughly 6.8% being singletons. The source material was PBMCs from the stem cell graft donor, sampled from the stem cell graft. The receptors derive from a human donor who donated a stem cell graft to a child with Wiskott-Aldrich syndrome.

There are many counts of this clonotype. J is TRBJ1-2 and V is TRBV5-1, with D unclear. The V end was cut by 4 bases, the J end by 2 bases, with 12 bases between. Germline lookup yields CDR1 SGHRS and CDR2 YFSETQ. The CDR3 spans 14 residues. The CDR3 is CASSPPTRNYGYTF. The CDR3 DNA is TGCGCCAGCAGCCCCCCGACACGGAACTATGGCTACACCTTC.

This clonotype has a handful of counts. CDR3 DNA sequence: TGCGCCAGCAGCCATAGGCCGATAACTAGCGGGTCTACTAGCACAGATACGCAGTATTTT. Protein product: CASSHRPITSGSTSTDTQYF. This chain uses TRBV5-1 with TRBJ2-3, with 9 bases that match TRBD2. Looked up from germline, CDR1 is SGHRS and CDR2 is YFSETQ. The CDR3 extends over 20 amino acids. V lost 4 bases, J lost 0 bases, and 18 bases stayed unmatched.

This clonotype was picked up many times. The chain recombines TRBV20-1 with TRBJ1-3, with D uncertain. Trimming shortened V by 0 bases and J by 4 bases, and 10 bases separated the two germline ends. This CDR3 spans 14 amino acids. Germline assignment: CDR1 DFQATT and CDR2 SNEGSKA (reference sequence). CDR3 residues: CSARDPGVGNTIYF. The CDR3 DNA reads TGCAGTGCTAGAGATCCCGGGGTAGGAAACACCATATATTTT.

In its sample, this clonotype was seen many times. This chain uses TRBV5-6 with TRBJ1-3; D gene uncertain. This CDR3 region has 14 residues. V lost 1 base and J 2 bases, leaving 7 bases between the germline ends. The germline gives CDR1 SGHDT, CDR2 YYEEEE. The CDR3 reads CASSLMEAGNTIYF. CDR3 bases: TGTGCCAGCAGCTTGATGGAAGCTGGAAACACCATATATTTT. The whole variable domain, remainder taken from reference TRBV5-6 and TRBJ1-3, is DAGVTQSPTHLIKTRGQQVTLRCSPKSGHDTVSWYQQALGQGPQFIFQYYEEEERQRGNFPDRFSGHQFPNYSSELNVNALLLGDSALYLCASSLMEAGNTIYFGEGSWLTVV.

This clonotype was detected ten times or more. The V and J genes are TRBV7-2 and TRBJ1-3; TRBD1 is a possible D gene (5 bases). The CDR3 extends over 15 amino acids. Trimming shortened V by 1 base and J by 4 bases, and 11 bases separated the two germline ends. Germline assignment: CDR1 SGHTA and CDR2 FQGNSA. The CDR3 DNA follows: TGTGCCAGCAGCTTAGTGGAAGGGGCCGGAAACACCATATATTTT. Amino acids: CASSLVEGAGNTIYF.

There are a few counts of this clonotype. The chain uses TRBV4-3 and TRBJ2-7; TRBD2 matches 13 bases. This CDR3 is built from 18 residues. Unmatched junction bases numbered 9, after V lost 2 bases and J lost 2 bases. Germline V CDR1 and CDR2: LGHNA, YSLEER. The CDR3 nucleotides read TGCGCCAGCAGCCAAAATGGACTAGCGGGAGCAGGAACCTACGAGCAGTACTTC. This sequence encodes CASSQNGLAGAGTYEQYF.

The sample holds many counts of this clonotype. The chain is built from TRBV18 and TRBJ1-1; a weak D match, TRBD1 (6 bases). The CDR3 length is 14 residues. Trimming pared 3 bases from V and 4 bases from J, leaving 12 bases between. CDR1 is KGHSH, CDR2 LQKENI, per germline. The CDR3 here is CASSPTGSGTEAFF. CDR3 DNA sequence: TGTGCCAGCTCACCTACAGGGTCGGGCACTGAAGCTTTCTTT.

This clonotype came up many times. CDR3 in amino acids: CSVGWSNGELFF. The CDR3 nucleotides read TGCAGCGTTGGTTGGTCGAACGGGGAGCTGTTTTTT. This chain uses TRBV29-1 with TRBJ2-2; no clear D. V lost 4 bases to trimming and J lost 7 bases, with 10 bases between them. Germline CDR1 is SQVTM and CDR2 is ANQGSEA. This CDR3 comprises 12 residues.

This sequence joins TRBV4-2 and TRBJ2-3; possibly TRBD2 for D (7 bases). This CDR3 contains 15 residues. CDR1 LGHNA and CDR2 YNFKEQ come from the germline V gene. V gave up 4 bases and J gave up 6 bases, with 17 bases separating them. CDR3 nucleotides: TGTGCCAGCAGCCGGGGGGGGCAGGGTCCGGATACGCAGTATTTT. It is translated as CASSRGGQGPDTQYF.

This clonotype has only a few counts. The V gene is TRBV3-1, the J gene TRBJ2-2; 8 nucleotides line up with TRBD1. This CDR3 region has 16 residues. From germline, CDR1 is LGHDT and CDR2 YNNKEL (reference sequence). The junction had 7 bases not matched to a gene; V was cut back by 1 base and J by 6 bases. The CDR3 nucleotides are TGTGCCAGCAGCCAAGTCGCAGGGGGCAGCGCCGGGGAGCTGTTTTTT. Amino acid sequence: CASSQVAGGSAGELFF.

This clonotype was observed at least ten times. The gene calls are TRBV5-1 and TRBJ2-7, with D perhaps matching TRBD2 (6 bases). Germline CDR1 SGHRS, CDR2 YFSETQ. There are 15 residues in the CDR3. V was cut by 7 bases and J by 1 base, with 18 bases left in between. CDR3 sequence reads: CASGLRDSSSYEQYF. CDR3 sequence (DNA): TGCGCCAGCGGACTCCGGGACTCGTCGTCCTACGAGCAGTACTTC.

This clonotype appeared many times. This chain uses TRBV5-5 with TRBJ2-5, with TRBD2 matching over 15 bases. CDR1 is SGHKS and CDR2 is YYEKEE in the germline V gene (reference sequence). Germline trimming cut 4 bases from V and 3 bases from J; bases unmatched to any gene: 7. The length of the CDR3 is 17 residues. CDR3 bases: TGTGCCAGCAGCGGTGGACTAGCGGGGGGGCCGAAAGAGACCCAGTACTTC. It codes for CASSGGLAGGPKETQYF.

This clonotype was recorded at least ten times. This chain uses TRBV12-3 or TRBV12-4 with TRBJ2-4; a possible D gene is TRBD1 (6 bases). With 2 bases removed from V and 7 bases from J, the gap between germline ends came to 6 bases. The CDR3 length is 12 residues. This CDR3 is CASSLQGNIQYF. For the CDR3, the DNA is TGTGCCAGCAGTTTACAGGGGAACATTCAGTACTTC.

In this sample, this clonotype turned up many times. The V gene is TRBV29-1, the J gene TRBJ1-1; D is uncertain. This CDR3 has 9 amino acids. Germline loops: CDR1 SQVTM, CDR2 ANQGSEA. Trimming stripped 7 bases from V and 6 bases from J, with 6 bases between. This CDR3 is CSALPEAFF. CDR3 DNA sequence: TGCAGCGCGTTGCCTGAAGCTTTCTTT.

This clonotype was seen repeatedly, ten times or more. The chain combines TRBV7-2 with TRBJ1-5; D call uncertain. The CDR3 is 13 residues long. V was cut by 4 bases and J by 3 bases, with 7 bases left in between. The V gene's germline CDR1 is SGHTA and CDR2 FQGNSA. The CDR3 nucleotides are TGTGCCAGCAGCTGGAGCAACAATCAGCCCCAGCATTTT. Protein: CASSWSNNQPQHF. Using reference TRBV7-2 and TRBJ1-5 for the parts outside the CDR3, the full variable domain is GAGVSQSPSNKVTEKGKDVELRCDPISGHTALYWYRQSLGQGLEFLIYFQGNSAPDKSGLPSDRFSAERTGGSVSTLTIQRTQQEDSAVYLCASSWSNNQPQHFGDGTRLSIL.

The table lists this clonotype with a few counts. J is TRBJ1-3 and V is TRBV25-1; D gene uncertain. V dropped 1 base and J dropped 3 bases, with 16 bases sitting between them. The CDR3 runs to 17 residues. CDR1 and CDR2 (germline): MGHDK, SYGVNS. CDR3 in DNA: TGTGCCAGCAGTGAATCGTCGGTTGGAGTATTTGGAAACACCATATATTTT. As protein: CASSESSVGVFGNTIYF.

Turning to this clonotype: A much larger clone differs by one base, so this may be a read error. This chain links TRBV12-3 or TRBV12-4 with TRBJ1-1; 7 bases align to TRBD1. This CDR3 is built from 15 residues. Trimming cost V 6 bases and J 1 base; bases outside gene matches: 8. The CDR3 bases are TGTGCCAGCAGCTTAAAAGGGGGCTGGAACACTGAAGCTTTCTTT. This encodes CASSLKGGWNTEAFF.